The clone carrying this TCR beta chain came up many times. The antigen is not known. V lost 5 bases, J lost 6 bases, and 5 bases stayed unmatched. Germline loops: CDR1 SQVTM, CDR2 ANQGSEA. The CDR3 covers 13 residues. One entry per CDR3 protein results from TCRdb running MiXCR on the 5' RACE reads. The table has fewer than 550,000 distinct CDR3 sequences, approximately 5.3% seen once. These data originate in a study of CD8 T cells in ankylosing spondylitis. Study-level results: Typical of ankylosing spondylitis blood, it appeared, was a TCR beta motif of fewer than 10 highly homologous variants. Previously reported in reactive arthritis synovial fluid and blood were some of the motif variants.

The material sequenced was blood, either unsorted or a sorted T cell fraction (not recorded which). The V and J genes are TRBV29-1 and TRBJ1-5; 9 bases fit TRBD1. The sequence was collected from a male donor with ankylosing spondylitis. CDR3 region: CSVRDRVGQPQHF. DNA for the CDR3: TGCAGCGTTCGGGACAGGGTGGGTCAGCCCCAGCATTTT.